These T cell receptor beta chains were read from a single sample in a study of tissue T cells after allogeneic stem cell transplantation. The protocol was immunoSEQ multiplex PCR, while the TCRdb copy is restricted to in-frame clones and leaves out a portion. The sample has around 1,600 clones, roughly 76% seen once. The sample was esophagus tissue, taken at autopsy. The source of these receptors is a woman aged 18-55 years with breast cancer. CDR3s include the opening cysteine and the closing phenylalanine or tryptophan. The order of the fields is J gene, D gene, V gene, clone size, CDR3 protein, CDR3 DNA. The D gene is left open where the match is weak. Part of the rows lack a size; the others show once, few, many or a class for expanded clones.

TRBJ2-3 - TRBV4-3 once CASSQGIKGPQYF TGCGCCAGCAGCCAAGGGATAAAGGGGCCGCAGTATTTT
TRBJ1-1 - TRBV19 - CASSIGTFMNTEAFF TGTGCCAGTAGTATCGGGACATTCATGAACACTGAAGCTTTCTTT
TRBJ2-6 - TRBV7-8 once CASSLAVSGANVLTF TGTGCCAGCAGCTTAGCAGTCTCTGGGGCCAACGTCCTGACTTTC
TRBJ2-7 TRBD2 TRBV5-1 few CASSLGLAVGEQYF TGCGCCAGCAGCCTCGGACTAGCGGTAGGCGAGCAGTACTTC
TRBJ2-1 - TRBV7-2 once CASRAQGPSSYNEQFF TGTGCCAGCAGGGCCCAGGGGCCGAGCTCCTACAATGAGCAGTTCTTC
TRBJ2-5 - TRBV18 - CASSPRGEETQYF TGTGCCAGCTCACCTCGGGGAGAAGAGACCCAGTACTTC
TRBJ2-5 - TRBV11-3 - CASSPGTDPRETQYF TGTGCCAGCAGCCCAGGGACGGACCCCCGAGAGACCCAGTACTTC
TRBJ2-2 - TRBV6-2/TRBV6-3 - CASSYRDTGELFF TGTGCCAGCAGTTACAGGGACACCGGGGAGCTGTTTTTT
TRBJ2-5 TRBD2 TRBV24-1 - CATSELAGGVQETQYF TGTGCCACCAGTGAGTTAGCGGGAGGAGTCCAAGAGACCCAGTACTTC
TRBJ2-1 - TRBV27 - CASTWDRRVCEQFF TGTGCCAGCACCTGGGACCGGCGTGTGTGTGAGCAGTTCTTC
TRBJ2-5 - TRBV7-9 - CASSLGWTVQETQYF TGTGCCAGCAGCTTAGGGTGGACTGTCCAAGAGACCCAGTACTTC
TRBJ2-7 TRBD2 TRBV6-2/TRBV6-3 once CASSSGTSGGDTYEQYF TGTGCCAGCAGTTCCGGGACTAGCGGGGGAGATACCTACGAGCAGTACTTC
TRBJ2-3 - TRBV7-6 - CASSLVGDTDTQYF TGTGCCAGCAGCTTAGTAGGGGACACAGATACGCAGTATTTT
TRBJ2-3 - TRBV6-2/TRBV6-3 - CASSYSIGRVANTDTQYF TGTGCCAGCAGTTACTCGATTGGAAGGGTAGCGAACACAGATACGCAGTATTTT
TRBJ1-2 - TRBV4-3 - CASSQEYHGYTF TGCGCCAGCAGCCAAGAGTATCATGGCTACACCTTC
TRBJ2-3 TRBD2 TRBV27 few CASSLGLAGGYSTDTQYF TGTGCCAGCAGTCTAGGACTAGCGGGAGGTTATAGCACAGATACGCAGTATTTT
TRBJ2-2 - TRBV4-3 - CASSQAANTGELFF TGCGCCAGCAGCCAGGCAGCGAACACCGGGGAGCTGTTTTTT
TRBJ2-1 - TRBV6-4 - CASSISSYNEQFF TGTGCCAGCAGCATAAGCTCCTACAATGAGCAGTTCTTC
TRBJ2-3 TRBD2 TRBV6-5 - CASSSGLARDTQYF TGTGCCAGCAGTTCTGGACTAGCGAGGGATACGCAGTATTTT
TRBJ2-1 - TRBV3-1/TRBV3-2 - CASSQGSVVDEQFF TGTGCCAGCAGCCAGGGTAGCGTAGTCGATGAGCAGTTCTTC
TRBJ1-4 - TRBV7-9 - CASSLGQGGEKLFF TGTGCCAGCAGCTTAGGTCAGGGAGGAGAAAAACTGTTTTTT
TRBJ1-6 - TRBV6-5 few CASRAGLYSPLHF TGTGCCAGCAGGGCAGGGTTATATTCACCCCTCCACTTT
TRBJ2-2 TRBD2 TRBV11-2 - CASSWTSGRATGELFF TGTGCCAGCAGCTGGACTAGCGGGAGGGCCACCGGGGAGCTGTTTTTT
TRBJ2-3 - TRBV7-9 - CASSLEIRADTQYF TGTGCCAGCAGCTTAGAAATCAGGGCAGATACGCAGTATTTT
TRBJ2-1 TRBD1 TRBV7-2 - CASREGANNEQFF TGTGCCAGCAGAGAGGGGGCAAACAATGAGCAGTTCTTC
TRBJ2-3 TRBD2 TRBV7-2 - CASSSPGLAGGEIYTQYF TGTGCCAGCAGCTCACCGGGACTAGCGGGGGGGGAGATTTATACGCAGTATTTT
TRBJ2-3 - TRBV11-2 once CASSETGGPDTQYF TGTGCCAGCAGCGAAACGGGGGGCCCAGATACGCAGTATTTT
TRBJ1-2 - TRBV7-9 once CASRGKVAWDYGYTF TGTGCCAGCAGGGGAAAGGTCGCTTGGGACTATGGCTACACCTTC
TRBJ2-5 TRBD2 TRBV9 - CASSAPRGGVYQETQYF TGTGCCAGCAGCGCTCCGCGGGGGGGCGTTTACCAAGAGACCCAGTACTTC
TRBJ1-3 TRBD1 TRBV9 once CASSVAPQGAISGNTIYF TGTGCCAGCAGCGTAGCTCCACAGGGGGCTATCTCTGGAAACACCATATATTTT
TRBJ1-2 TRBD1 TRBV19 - CASSKQSGTGQYGYTF TGTGCCAGTAGTAAACAATCCGGGACAGGTCAATATGGCTACACCTTC
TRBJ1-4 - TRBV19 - CASSSRGRDEKLFF TGTGCCAGTAGTTCTCGGGGTAGGGATGAAAAACTGTTTTTT
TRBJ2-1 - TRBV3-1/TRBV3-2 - CASSQDPGRSYNEQFF TGTGCCAGCAGCCAAGATCCCGGGAGATCCTACAATGAGCAGTTCTTC
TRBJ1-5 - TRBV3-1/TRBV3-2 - CASSQEVGRPQHF TGTGCCAGCAGCCAAGAGGTGGGTAGGCCCCAGCATTTT
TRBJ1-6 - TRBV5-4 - CASRQATGGGVDSPLHF TGTGCCAGCAGGCAAGCGACGGGGGGGGGAGTTGATTCACCCCTCCACTTT
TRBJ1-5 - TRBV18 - CASSPSGQINQPQHF TGTGCCAGCTCACCCTCAGGACAGATCAATCAGCCCCAGCATTTT
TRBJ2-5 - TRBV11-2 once CASTRGQTQETQYF TGTGCCAGCACTCGAGGACAGACTCAAGAGACCCAGTACTTC
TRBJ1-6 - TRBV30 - CAYQNSVSYNSPLHF TGTGCCTACCAAAACAGTGTCTCCTATAATTCACCCCTCCACTTT
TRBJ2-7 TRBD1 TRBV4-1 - CASSQGQGEGYEQYF TGCGCCAGCAGCCAAGGACAGGGCGAGGGCTACGAGCAGTACTTC
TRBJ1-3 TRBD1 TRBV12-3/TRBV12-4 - CASRSGGGNTIYF TGTGCCAGCAGGTCAGGGGGAGGAAACACCATATATTTT
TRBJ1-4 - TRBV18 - CASSPTPTAELFF TGTGCCAGCTCACCAACACCGACTGCGGAACTGTTTTTT
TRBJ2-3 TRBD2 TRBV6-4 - CASSQDGTSGTDTQYF TGTGCCAGCAGTCAAGACGGGACTAGCGGCACAGATACGCAGTATTTT
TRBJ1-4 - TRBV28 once CASSFGAWGLFF TGTGCCAGCAGTTTTGGAGCTTGGGGACTGTTTTTT
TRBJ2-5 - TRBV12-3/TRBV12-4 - CAVGDVLRETQYF TGTGCCGTTGGGGACGTCCTCCGAGAGACCCAGTACTTC
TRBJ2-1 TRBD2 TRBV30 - CAWSRLAVGGEQFF TGTGCCTGGAGTAGACTAGCGGTAGGGGGTGAGCAGTTCTTC
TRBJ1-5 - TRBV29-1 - CSVGDRYQPQHF TGCAGCGTTGGGGACCGTTATCAGCCCCAGCATTTT
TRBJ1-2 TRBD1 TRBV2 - CASRDRGSHYGYTF TGTGCCAGCAGAGACAGGGGGTCCCACTATGGCTACACCTTC
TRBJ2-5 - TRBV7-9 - CASSLGTGLGETQYF TGTGCCAGCAGCTTAGGAACAGGGTTGGGAGAGACCCAGTACTTC
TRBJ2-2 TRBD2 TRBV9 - CASSVAGGARTGELFF TGTGCCAGCAGCGTAGCCGGGGGGGCCAGGACCGGGGAGCTGTTTTTT
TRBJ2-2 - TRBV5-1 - CASSSRQVNTGELFF TGCGCCAGCAGCTCCCGACAGGTGAACACCGGGGAGCTGTTTTTT
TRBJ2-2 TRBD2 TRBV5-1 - CASNGLVTGELFF TGCGCCAGCAACGGACTAGTCACCGGGGAGCTGTTTTTT
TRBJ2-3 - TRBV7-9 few CASSFWSPGSLDF TGTGCCAGCAGCTTTTGGAGTCCAGGGAGTCTCGATTTT
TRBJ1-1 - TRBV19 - CASSKGTGNTEAFF TGTGCCAGTAGTAAAGGGACGGGGAACACTGAAGCTTTCTTT
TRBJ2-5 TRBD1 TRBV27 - CASRQGYQETQYF TGTGCCAGCAGACAGGGGTACCAAGAGACCCAGTACTTC
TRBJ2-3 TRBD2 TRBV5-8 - CASSFSGLEADTQYF TGTGCCAGCAGCTTCTCGGGACTAGAGGCAGATACGCAGTATTTT
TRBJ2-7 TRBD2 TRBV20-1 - CSGGGAREQYF TGCAGCGGCGGGGGGGCGAGGGAGCAGTACTTC
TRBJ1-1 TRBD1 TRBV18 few CASSPRLTGTANMNTEAFF TGTGCCAGCTCACCACGATTAACGGGGACAGCCAATATGAACACTGAAGCTTTCTTT
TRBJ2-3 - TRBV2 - CASREYMWTQYF TGTGCCAGCAGGGAGTACATGTGGACGCAGTATTTT
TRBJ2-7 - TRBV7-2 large CASSFGFGEGYEQYF TGTGCCAGCAGCTTTGGGTTCGGGGAAGGGTACGAGCAGTACTTC
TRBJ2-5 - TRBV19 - CASSRNSKETQYF TGTGCCAGTTCGAGGAACTCGAAAGAGACCCAGTACTTC